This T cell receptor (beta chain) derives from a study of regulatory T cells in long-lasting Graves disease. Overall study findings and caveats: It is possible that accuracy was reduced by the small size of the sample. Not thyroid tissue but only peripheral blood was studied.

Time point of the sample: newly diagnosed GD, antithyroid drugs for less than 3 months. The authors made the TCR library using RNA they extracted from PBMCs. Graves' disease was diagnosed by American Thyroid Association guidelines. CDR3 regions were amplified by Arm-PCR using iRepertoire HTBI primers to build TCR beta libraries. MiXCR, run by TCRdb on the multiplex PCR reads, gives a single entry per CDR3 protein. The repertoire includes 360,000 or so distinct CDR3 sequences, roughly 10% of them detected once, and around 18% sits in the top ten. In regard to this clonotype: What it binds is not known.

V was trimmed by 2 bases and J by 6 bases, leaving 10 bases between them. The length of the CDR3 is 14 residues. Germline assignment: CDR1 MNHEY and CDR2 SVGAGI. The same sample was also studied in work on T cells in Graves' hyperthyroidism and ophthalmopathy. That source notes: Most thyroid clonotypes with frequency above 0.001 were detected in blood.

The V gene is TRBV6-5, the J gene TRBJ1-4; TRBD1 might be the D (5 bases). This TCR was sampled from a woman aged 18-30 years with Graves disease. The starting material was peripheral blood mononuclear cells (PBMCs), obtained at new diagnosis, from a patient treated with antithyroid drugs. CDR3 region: CASSYGTPDEKLFF. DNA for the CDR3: TGTGCCAGCAGTTACGGGACTCCCGATGAAAAACTGTTTTTT.